Given below is one T cell receptor (beta chain) in context. Germline V gives CDR1 MRHNA, CDR2 SNTAGT. V gave up 4 bases and J gave up 6 bases; unmatched junction bases: 0. The CDR3 spans 13 residues. Across about two dozen US areas, participants ranged in age from about 18 to 90 years. In the authors' methods: Counts of nucleated cells, estimated from reference gene primer amplification, were obtained. Assay used: immunoSEQ multiplex PCR; TCRdb lists only in-frame clones, some missing. V and J calls and clone size are copied from that table; D and trimming were computed from the DNA. This table holds a few hundred thousand clones, nearly 90% found once. The data derive from a study of blood T cell repertoires in COVID-19. In the study overall: Samples taken during acute and convalescent COVID-19 were collected in the United States, Italy and Spain. T cells, B-cell-depleted T cells, or PBMCs provided the cDNA or gDNA that served as material.

The material sequenced was PBMCs or T cells enriched from blood (not recorded which). The chain has TRBV6-4 and TRBJ2-2, with 9 nucleotides matching TRBD2. The receptor comes from a woman younger than 30 with acute COVID-19. The CDR3 DNA follows: TGTGCCAGCAGTGGGACTAGCGCCGGGGAGCTGTTTTTT. Amino acids: CASSGTSAGELFF.